Listed here are 15 T cell receptor beta chains from one sample, sequenced in a study of T cell repertoires in cytomegalovirus infection (dated by TCRdb to the late 2010s). Sequencing used an Illumina HiSeq 1500. TCRdb redid the processing of the public reads, applying fastp at Q25 and MiXCR, and retained in-frame beta chains. For every CDR3 protein sequence, its rows merge into one entry that carries the most common genes and DNA. Here the sample has 200,000 to 300,000 distinct CDR3 sequences; around 12% occur a single time. The ten largest clonotypes hold around 1.6% of the sample. Sequenced input: PBMCs. All receptors derive from a human donor in good health (CMV status not recorded). Some clones in this sample may be carry-over from other donors' samples.

The sample holds many counts of this clonotype. The V call is TRBV28, the J call TRBJ2-7, with TRBD2 matching over 8 bases. CDR3 size: 15 residues. V trimming: 6 bases; J trimming: 6 bases; junction bases outside the gene matches: 13. Germline V CDR1 and CDR2: MDHEN, SYDVKM. Written as DNA, the CDR3 is TGTGCCAGCAGGTCGAACGGGGGGGCCACGATCGAGCAGTACTTC. Translated, it gives CASRSNGGATIEQYF.

The chain couples TRBV10-3 to TRBJ2-1, with D tentatively TRBD2 (7 bases). Trimming left V 4 bases short and J 9 bases short, with 22 bases between. The CDR3 covers 16 residues. Looked up from germline, CDR1 is ENHRY and CDR2 is SYGVKD. The CDR3 spells CAISAWEGGAQSEQFF. CDR3 DNA sequence: TGTGCCATCAGTGCGTGGGAAGGGGGGGCACAAAGTGAGCAGTTCTTC.

The chain employs TRBV3-1 and TRBJ2-2; 9 nucleotides agree with TRBD1. Germline V gene lookup returns CDR1 LGHDT and CDR2 YNNKEL (reference sequence). The trim removed 3 bases at V and 6 bases at J, leaving 8 bases unmatched. CDR3 length: 16 residues. The CDR3 spells CASSHPLGQGPGELFF. As DNA, the CDR3 is TGTGCCAGCAGCCACCCCCTGGGACAGGGACCCGGGGAGCTGTTTTTT. Full variable domain (missing parts from reference TRBV3-1 and TRBJ2-2): DTAVSQTPKYLVTQMGNDKSIKCEQNLGHDTMYWYKQDSKKFLKIMFSYNNKELIINETVPNRFSPKSPDKAHLNLHINSLELGDSAVYFCASSHPLGQGPGELFFGEGSRLTVL.

The table lists this clonotype with a few counts. The chain employs TRBV29-1 and TRBJ1-1, with unresolved D. This CDR3 is 12 amino acids long. Germline CDR1 reads SQVTM; CDR2 reads ANQGSEA. V dropped 4 bases and J dropped 5 bases, with 11 bases sitting between them. This CDR3 reads CSVVRGTTEAFF. The CDR3 DNA is TGCAGCGTTGTCCGTGGAACAACTGAAGCTTTCTTT. Together with reference TRBV29-1 and TRBJ1-1, the CDR3 gives the full variable domain: SAVISQKPSRDICQRGTSLTIQCQVDSQVTMMFWYRQQPGQSLTLIATANQGSEATYESGFVIDKFPISRPNLTFSTLTVSNMSPEDSSIYLCSVVRGTTEAFFGQGTRLTVV.

This clonotype was seen ten or more times. The chain links TRBV7-2 to TRBJ1-3, with no clear D. CDR1 is SGHTA and CDR2 is FQGNSA in the germline V gene. V shed 6 bases and J shed 0 bases, with 6 bases lying between them. The CDR3 extends over 13 amino acids. The DNA for the CDR3 is TGTGCCAGCAGACCCGACTCTGGAAACACCATATATTTT. Amino acids: CASRPDSGNTIYF. Based on the CDR3 plus reference TRBV7-2 and TRBJ1-3, the full variable domain is GAGVSQSPSNKVTEKGKDVELRCDPISGHTALYWYRQSLGQGLEFLIYFQGNSAPDKSGLPSDRFSAERTGGSVSTLTIQRTQQEDSAVYLCASRPDSGNTIYFGEGSWLTVV.

This clonotype was observed many times. This sequence joins TRBV14 and TRBJ2-1, with D perhaps TRBD1 (5 bases). Trimming stripped 4 bases from V and 3 bases from J, with 13 bases between. The CDR3 spans 15 residues. Germline V CDR1 and CDR2: SGHDN, FVKESK. CDR3 sequence (DNA): TGTGCCAGCAGCCCACGAAGACAGCTCTACAATGAGCAGTTCTTC. As protein: CASSPRRQLYNEQFF. Variable domain in full (rest from reference TRBV14 and TRBJ2-1): EAGVTQFPSHSVIEKGQTVTLRCDPISGHDNLYWYRRVMGKEIKFLLHFVKESKQDESGMPNNRFLAERTGGTYSTLKVQPAELEDSGVYFCASSPRRQLYNEQFFGPGTRLTVL.

At least ten counts were recorded for this clonotype. This sequence joins TRBV28 and TRBJ2-7, with 9 positions matching TRBD1. CDR1 and CDR2 from the germline V gene are MDHEN and SYDVKM. Trimming removed 7 bases from V and 3 bases from J; junction bases left unmatched: 7. There are 14 residues in the CDR3. The CDR3 protein is CASNYGTGRYEQYF. The DNA for the CDR3 is TGTGCCAGCAACTACGGGACAGGGCGCTACGAGCAGTACTTC.

This clonotype was seen a handful of times. The rearrangement links TRBV2 to TRBJ2-4, with unresolved D. Trimming pared 4 bases from V and 1 base from J, leaving 11 bases between. The V gene's germline CDR1 is SNHLY and CDR2 FYNNEI. The CDR3 has 15 amino acids. This CDR3 reads CASSVVEGAKNIQYF. The CDR3 nucleotides read TGTGCCAGCAGTGTGGTAGAAGGGGCCAAAAACATTCAGTACTTC. Supplemented by reference TRBV2 and TRBJ2-4, the full variable domain reads EPEVTQTPSHQVTQMGQEVILRCVPISNHLYFYWYRQILGQKVEFLVSFYNNEISEKSEIFDDQFSVERPDGSNFTLKIRSTKLEDSAMYFCASSVVEGAKNIQYFGAGTRLSVL.

In its sample, this clonotype was seen many times. The chain recombines TRBV7-6 with TRBJ2-6; 9 bases align to TRBD2. Unmatched junction bases numbered 6, after V lost 5 bases and J lost 4 bases. Per the germline V gene, CDR1 is SGHVS and CDR2 is FNYEAQ. This CDR3 has 16 amino acids. CDR3 coding DNA: TGTGCCAGCAGCGGGCTAGCGGGGTCCGGGGCCAACGTCCTGACTTTC. It translates to CASSGLAGSGANVLTF.

This clonotype appeared many times. This rearrangement joins TRBV25-1 to TRBJ1-2; D not resolved. Trimming removed 5 bases from V and 1 base from J, with 8 bases in between. This CDR3 is built from 13 residues. CDR1 is MGHDK and CDR2 is SYGVNS in the germline V gene. CDR3 region: CASSNKINYGYTF. The DNA for the CDR3 is TGTGCCAGCAGTAACAAGATTAACTATGGCTACACCTTC.

This clonotype came up many times. The gene calls are TRBV4-3 and TRBJ2-2; D gene uncertain. V lost 1 base and J 4 bases, leaving 13 bases between the germline ends. In germline, CDR1 is LGHNA, CDR2 YSLEER. The CDR3 covers 16 residues. The CDR3 is CASSQVISIRTGELFF. CDR3 sequence (DNA): TGCGCCAGCAGCCAAGTCATCTCTATACGCACCGGGGAGCTGTTTTTT.

This clonotype occurred many times. The chain recombines TRBV7-2 with TRBJ1-1; the D gene is possibly TRBD1 (5 bases). CDR1 is SGHTA, CDR2 FQGNSA, per germline. The CDR3 loop spans 13 amino acids. With 6 bases removed from V and 1 base from J, the gap between germline ends came to 9 bases. The CDR3 sequence is CASSMTENTEAFF. DNA of the CDR3: TGTGCCAGCAGTATGACAGAGAACACTGAAGCTTTCTTT.

The rearrangement uses TRBV7-9 and TRBJ1-2; 8 bases are a match to TRBD1. The junction had 5 bases not matched to a gene; V was cut back by 5 bases and J by 6 bases. Germline values: CDR1 SEHNR, CDR2 FQNEAQ (reference sequence). This CDR3 comprises 13 residues. Here the CDR3 reads CASSATGVDGYTF. CDR3 coding DNA: TGTGCCAGCAGCGCGACAGGGGTCGATGGCTACACCTTC.

The chain recombines TRBV4-2 with TRBJ1-2; tentative D call: TRBD1 (6 bases). The CDR3 contains 17 residues. The V end was cut by 0 bases, the J end by 8 bases, with 22 bases between. Germline V gene data show CDR1 as LGHNA and CDR2 as YNFKEQ. CDR3 amino acids: CASSQDPSSIGGKGYTF. CDR3 nucleotides: TGTGCCAGCAGCCAAGATCCCTCTTCGATAGGGGGAAAGGGCTACACCTTC.

This clonotype was seen ten or more times. The chain couples TRBV7-8 to TRBJ1-5, with 10 bases identical to TRBD1. The CDR3 length is 16 residues. The V and J ends lost 5 bases and 3 bases, in that order; junction bases with no gene match: 7. Germline V gene lookup returns CDR1 SGHVS and CDR2 FQNEAQ. The CDR3 DNA follows: TGTGCCAGCAGCGCGACAGGGGGCGTCAACAATCAGCCCCAGCATTTT. Encoded protein: CASSATGGVNNQPQHF.